Listed here are 5 T cell receptor beta chains from one sample, sequenced in a study of cytomegalovirus exposure and HLA in healthy donors. Researchers ran the PCR with 60 Vbeta and 13 Jbeta primers. The data were produced by immunoSEQ multiplex PCR, yet TCRdb's version contains in-frame clones alone and is incomplete. The repertoire includes about 160,000 clones, roughly 77% of them detected once, and roughly 3.7% sits in the top ten. Sample: PBMCs. These receptors all come from a man younger than 40 in good health and CMV-seropositive.

The chain combines TRBV6-5 with TRBJ2-5, with 9 bases fitting TRBD1. Per germline, CDR1 MNHEY and CDR2 SVGAGI. The CDR3 runs to 15 residues. The junction had 10 bases not matched to a gene; V was cut back by 6 bases and J by 5 bases. The CDR3 sequence: CASSPGTGFAETQYF. As DNA, the CDR3 is TGTGCCAGCAGCCCCGGGACAGGGTTCGCGGAGACCCAGTACTTC.

There are a few counts of this clone. This chain uses TRBV7-7 with TRBJ2-5; D perhaps matches TRBD2 (6 bases). Germline V gives CDR1 SSHAT, CDR2 FNYEAQ (reference sequence). V lost 3 bases to trimming and J lost 5 bases, with 10 bases between them. CDR3 length equals 13 residues. The CDR3 bases are TGTGCCAGCAGCTTTGGTGGGGGGGAGACCCAGTACTTC. Translating it yields CASSFGGGETQYF.

The J gene is TRBJ1-1, the V gene TRBV7-6; D is perhaps TRBD1 (6 bases). CDR1 is SGHVS and CDR2 is FNYEAQ in the germline V gene. CDR3 length equals 15 residues. V gave up 3 bases and J gave up 4 bases, with 15 bases separating them. The CDR3 DNA sequence: TGTGCCAGCAGCTTCCGAGCGGGGGCGGCCACTGAAGCTTTCTTT. Translated: CASSFRAGAATEAFF.

This chain joins TRBV4-1 and TRBJ2-7, with 9 bases fitting TRBD1. This CDR3 has 16 residues. The germline CDR1 and CDR2 sequences are MGHRA and YSYEKL. The junction had 11 bases not matched to a gene; V was cut back by 8 bases and J by 0 bases. CDR3 amino acids: CASYPRPDRGSYEQYF. In DNA form, the CDR3 reads TGCGCCAGCTACCCACGTCCGGACAGGGGCTCCTACGAGCAGTACTTC.

The gene calls are TRBV6-1 and TRBJ1-5, with 7 positions matching TRBD1. The CDR3 length is 15 residues. J gave up 10 bases and V 6 bases, and 15 bases lay outside the gene matches. The germline V gene encodes CDR1 MNHNS and CDR2 SASEGT. The CDR3 spells CASSPDRFLGFPQHF. DNA for the CDR3: TGTGCCAGCAGCCCGGACAGGTTCTTAGGGTTTCCCCAGCATTTT.